This T cell receptor (beta chain) is from a study of CD8 T cells in ankylosing spondylitis. Overall study results and limits: A TCR beta motif of under ten highly homologous variants appeared characteristic of ankylosing spondylitis blood. Peripheral blood held disease-linked clones only at relatively low frequency, and these were CD8+. It was reported that disease-linked clones were significantly enriched in matched ankylosing spondylitis synovial fluid. Previous work reported some of these motif variants in the synovial fluid and blood of reactive arthritis.

TCRdb redid the calling of the 5' RACE reads with MiXCR, one entry per CDR3 protein. The table has around 330,000 distinct CDR3 sequences, around 10% seen once. This clonotype was seen more than once but under ten times. Its antigen is still unknown. V lost 2 bases and J 6 bases, leaving 9 bases between the germline ends. Germline CDR1 and CDR2: SGHRS and YFSETQ. This CDR3 is built from 13 residues. This chain joins TRBV5-1 and TRBJ2-1, with D perhaps matching TRBD1 (5 bases). The clonotype comes from a female donor with ankylosing spondylitis or in good health (not recorded which). Material for sequencing was blood, either unsorted or a sorted T cell fraction (not recorded which). CDR3 protein: CASSFGAINEQFF. DNA for the CDR3: TGCGCCAGCAGCTTTGGGGCGATCAATGAGCAGTTCTTC. Based on the CDR3 plus reference TRBV5-1 and TRBJ2-1, the full variable domain is KAGVTQTPRYLIKTRGQQVTLSCSPISGHRSVSWYQQTPGQGLQFLFEYFSETQRNKGNFPGRFSGRQFSNSRSEMNVSTLELGDSALYLCASSFGAINEQFFGPGTRLTVL.